The sequence of this TCR beta chain was determined in a study of blood T cell repertoires in COVID-19. Overall study context: Whether acute or convalescent, the COVID-19 samples came from the United States, Italy and Spain. PBMCs, B-cell-depleted T cells, or T cells provided the cDNA or gDNA that made up the material.

In the original processing: Amplifying reference gene primers gave estimates of nucleated cell counts. Clones were sequenced by immunoSEQ multiplex PCR, and TCRdb holds only the in-frame ones, with some missing. Clone size and the V and J calls come from that table; the DNA yielded D and trimming. The table includes 200,000 to 250,000 clones, around four fifths detected once. There are 15 residues in the CDR3. V trimming: 0 bases; J trimming: 4 bases; junction bases outside the gene matches: 6. Germline V gene sequence: CDR1 SGHDT, CDR2 YYEEEE. Material for sequencing was peripheral blood. This sequence joins TRBV5-6 and TRBJ2-5; 7 bases match TRBD1. The source of this sequence is a woman aged 60-75 years with active or convalescent COVID-19. The CDR3: CASSLDEAGGETQYF. DNA of the CDR3: TGTGCCAGCAGCTTGGATGAGGCAGGGGGAGAGACCCAGTACTTC.